These 26 T cell receptor beta chains share one sample of origin, sequenced in a study of T-cell reconstitution after alpha-beta-depleted transplantation in children. It was with unique molecular identifiers that the TCRbeta library was prepared. TCRdb reprocessed the PCR reads with MiXCR, giving one entry per CDR3 protein. This sample carries some 840,000 distinct CDR3 sequences, 15% to 20% of them seen once, and the ten largest clones take 5%. The starting material was PBMCs, mostly from graft donor cells, obtained 360 days after TCRalphabeta/CD19-depleted stem cell transplant. The receptors originated from a male patient aged 10 to 17 who had a stem cell transplant for acute lymphoblastic leukemia, so the T cells may come from the graft donor.

The rearrangement joins TRBV4-1 to TRBJ2-7; D is ambiguous. V lost 0 bases, J lost 7 bases, and 13 bases lay in between. Germline lookup yields CDR1 MGHRA and CDR2 YSYEKL. CDR3 length: 14 residues. This chain's CDR3 is CASSQDFARDEQYF. The DNA for the CDR3 is TGCGCCAGCAGCCAAGATTTCGCAAGGGATGAGCAGTACTTC.

This clonotype was seen a handful of times. This sequence joins TRBV12-3 or TRBV12-4 and TRBJ2-2; a weak D match, TRBD1 (5 bases). The CDR3 extends over 15 amino acids. The V end lost 5 bases, the J end lost 0 bases, and 10 bases lay between the germline ends. DNA of the CDR3: TGTGCCAGCAGTACGGACATCGCGAACACCGGGGAGCTGTTTTTT. It specifies CASSTDIANTGELFF.

Many counts were recorded for this clonotype. This rearrangement joins TRBV12-3 or TRBV12-4 to TRBJ1-2; D unclear. Trimming pared 3 bases from V and 4 bases from J, leaving 6 bases between. The CDR3 is 12 residues long. CDR3 DNA: TGTGCCAGCAGTTTGTACCCCTATGGCTACACCTTC. As protein: CASSLYPYGYTF.

The sample holds many counts of this clonotype. The gene calls are TRBV12-3 or TRBV12-4 and TRBJ2-3; TRBD2 aligns across 8 bases. CDR3 length: 16 amino acids. Trimming at V came to 3 bases and at J to 4 bases, leaving 9 bases not matched to a gene. CDR3 DNA sequence: TGTGCCAGCAGTTTGGGAGGACTAGCTTGGGCAGATACGCAGTATTTT. Translating gives CASSLGGLAWADTQYF.

In its sample, this clonotype was seen many times. The J gene is TRBJ2-3, the V gene TRBV12-3 or TRBV12-4; 9 bases are a match to TRBD2. The junction had 6 bases not matched to a gene; V was cut back by 5 bases and J by 6 bases. The CDR3 has 14 amino acids. The CDR3 DNA reads TGTGCCAGCAGTACTAGCGGGCCCTGGGATACGCAGTATTTT. Encoded protein: CASSTSGPWDTQYF.

The table lists this clonotype with a few counts. The chain has TRBV9 and TRBJ1-4, with D perhaps matching TRBD1 (6 bases). Germline V lookup: CDR1 SGDLS, CDR2 YYNGEE. There are 16 residues in the CDR3. The V and J ends lost 0 bases and 4 bases respectively, with 13 bases between them. CDR3 sequence (DNA): TGTGCCAGCAGCGTAGCCGGGGGGGCGGTTAATGAAAAACTGTTTTTT. This translates into CASSVAGGAVNEKLFF. The whole variable domain, filled in from reference TRBV9 and TRBJ1-4, reads DSGVTQTPKHLITATGQRVTLRCSPRSGDLSVYWYQQSLDQGLQFLIQYYNGEERAKGNILERFSAQQFPDLHSELNLSSLELGDSALYFCASSVAGGAVNEKLFFGSGTQLSVL.

This clonotype was recorded a few times. DNA for the CDR3: TGTGCCAGCAGCCGCGGACTAGCCTACGAGCAGTACTTC. Amino acid sequence: CASSRGLAYEQYF. The chain combines TRBV7-3 with TRBJ2-7; TRBD2 agrees at 7 bases. The V and J ends lost 5 bases and 2 bases, in that order; junction bases with no gene match: 3. The V gene's germline CDR1 is SGHTA and CDR2 FQGTGA. The CDR3 is 13 residues long.

The chain links TRBV27 to TRBJ2-3; TRBD2 matches 9 bases. The CDR3 contains 17 residues. With 4 bases clipped from V and 3 bases from J, the junction kept 11 bases outside the gene matches. Germline CDR1 is MNHEY and CDR2 is SMNVEV (reference sequence). The CDR3, as DNA: TGTGCCAGCAGTTCTTACCGATCAGGACTAGCGACAGATACGCAGTATTTT. Protein: CASSSYRSGLATDTQYF.

This clonotype was counted between two and nine times. The chain employs TRBV5-1 and TRBJ2-5; 7 bases align to TRBD1. V dropped 0 bases and J dropped 5; count of bases not matched to a gene: 7. This CDR3 has 15 residues. Germline assignment: CDR1 SGHRS and CDR2 YFSETQ. Here the CDR3 reads CASSLAQGGGETQYF. In nucleotides, the CDR3 is TGCGCCAGCAGCTTGGCCCAAGGGGGCGGGGAGACCCAGTACTTC.

This clonotype was counted between two and nine times. The genes are TRBV7-9 and TRBJ2-7; D gene uncertain. The CDR3 has 14 amino acids. V lost 5 bases and J lost 2, with 13 bases in between. Germline V gene sequence: CDR1 SEHNR, CDR2 FQNEAQ (reference sequence). The DNA for the CDR3 is TGTGCCAGCAGCGATCCGTTGTCTACCTACGAGCAGTACTTC. Amino acid sequence: CASSDPLSTYEQYF.

In its sample, this clonotype was seen a few times. The V gene is TRBV19, the J gene TRBJ1-1; the D gene is possibly TRBD1 (6 bases). The germline CDR1 and CDR2 sequences are LNHDA and SQIVND (reference sequence). V was shortened by 4 bases and J by 1 base, with 13 bases between the two germline ends. The CDR3 spans 15 residues. CDR3 coding DNA: TGTGCCAGTAGTACCTCCGGGACATCGAACACTGAAGCTTTCTTT. As protein: CASSTSGTSNTEAFF.

The table lists this clonotype with a few counts. The genes are TRBV20-1 and TRBJ1-1; D not certain. This CDR3 region has 10 residues. Germline CDR1 DFQATT, CDR2 SNEGSKA (reference sequence). The CDR3 bases are TGCAGAACCATGAACACTGAAGCTTTCTTT. It translates to CRTMNTEAFF.

This clonotype was recorded many times. This rearrangement joins TRBV5-5 to TRBJ2-2; 9 bases are shared with TRBD1. Germline V CDR1 and CDR2: SGHKS, YYEKEE (reference sequence). This CDR3 is 15 amino acids long. With 4 bases clipped from V and 6 bases from J, the junction kept 7 bases outside the gene matches. The chain's CDR3 is CASSRQGVYAGELFF. The CDR3 bases are TGTGCCAGCAGCCGACAGGGGGTCTATGCCGGGGAGCTGTTTTTT.

The V call is TRBV5-1, the J call TRBJ1-4, with D possibly being TRBD1 (5 bases). The CDR3 totals 15 residues. CDR1 is SGHRS, CDR2 YFSETQ, per germline. V lost 1 base and J lost 5, with 12 bases in between. CDR3: CASSLIGVWNEKLFF. DNA of the CDR3: TGCGCCAGCAGCTTGATAGGGGTTTGGAATGAAAAACTGTTTTTT.

This clonotype was found a few times. The CDR3 sequence: CASTSPLAGGVNEQFF. The CDR3 nucleotides read TGTGCCAGCACTTCCCCTTTGGCGGGAGGGGTTAATGAGCAGTTCTTC. The chain has TRBV2 and TRBJ2-1; 9 bases are shared with TRBD2. The CDR3 has 16 residues. Germline V CDR1 and CDR2: SNHLY, FYNNEI. V dropped 7 bases and J dropped 7; count of bases not matched to a gene: 14.

This clonotype was detected a few times. The chain carries TRBV20-1 and TRBJ2-7; D not resolved. Germline-derived CDR1 and CDR2 are DFQATT and SNEGSKA (reference sequence). With 8 bases removed from V and 2 bases from J, the gap between germline ends came to 10 bases. The CDR3 extends over 11 amino acids. This CDR3 is CSFDNPYEQYF. The DNA for the CDR3 is TGCAGTTTCGACAATCCCTACGAGCAGTACTTC.

This clonotype has a handful of counts. The chain is built from TRBV9 and TRBJ2-5; D unresolved. V gave up 0 bases and J gave up 7 bases, with 10 bases separating them. This CDR3 comprises 13 residues. Germline V gene sequence: CDR1 SGDLS, CDR2 YYNGEE. The CDR3 DNA reads as TGTGCCAGCAGCGTAGTGTCTTCTGGGACCCAGTACTTC. Translated, it gives CASSVVSSGTQYF.

This clonotype was seen ten or more times. The V gene is TRBV25-1, the J gene TRBJ1-6; maybe TRBD1 (6 bases). The CDR3 covers 19 residues. Germline loops: CDR1 MGHDK, CDR2 SYGVNS. V shed 1 base and J shed 9 bases, with 25 bases lying between them. The CDR3 bases are TGTGCCAGCAGTGAATGGGATAGGCCGAAGCGGCAGGGGAGTTCACCCCTCCACTTT. Translation gives CASSEWDRPKRQGSSPLHF.

The chain combines TRBV7-9 with TRBJ2-1, with TRBD2 matching over 16 bases. The CDR3 runs to 17 residues. The V gene end was trimmed by 5 bases and the J gene end by 2 bases; junction bases not matched to a gene: 3. Germline V gives CDR1 SEHNR, CDR2 FQNEAQ (reference sequence). This chain's CDR3 is CASSAGLAGGTYNEQFF. CDR3 nucleotides: TGTGCCAGCAGCGCGGGACTAGCGGGAGGGACCTACAATGAGCAGTTCTTC. The entire variable domain, with the rest obtained from reference TRBV7-9 and TRBJ2-1, is as follows: DTGVSQNPRHKITKRGQNVTFRCDPISEHNRLYWYRQTLGQGPEFLTYFQNEAQLEKSRLLSDRFSAERPKGSFSTLEIQRTEQGDSAMYLCASSAGLAGGTYNEQFFGPGTRLTVL.

There are a few counts of this clonotype. V is TRBV29-1 and J is TRBJ2-7; D gene uncertain. CDR3 length equals 11 residues. Germline V lookup: CDR1 SQVTM, CDR2 ANQGSEA. Trimming cost V 3 bases and J 6 bases, with 9 bases left between them. CDR3 DNA sequence: TGCAGCGTTGAGTCAGGCCGCGAGCAGTACTTC. Translation: CSVESGREQYF.

This clonotype was detected ten times or more. The chain has TRBV24-1 and TRBJ2-3; the D is unclear. The length of the CDR3 is 15 residues. CDR1 is KGHDR and CDR2 is SFDVKD in the germline V gene. Trimming pared 4 bases from V and 3 bases from J, leaving 13 bases between. Written as DNA, the CDR3 is TGTGCCACCAGTGAGGGGTCCTTCCCTACAGATACGCAGTATTTT. Encoded protein: CATSEGSFPTDTQYF.

This clonotype was counted a few times. The genes are TRBV5-6 and TRBJ1-4; tentatively, D is TRBD1 (6 bases). V lost 0 bases to trimming and J lost 3 bases, with 15 bases between them. The germline V gene has CDR1 SGHDT and CDR2 YYEEEE. This CDR3 is built from 17 residues. This chain's CDR3 is CASSLEWGLLANEKLFF. For the CDR3, the DNA is TGTGCCAGCAGCTTGGAATGGGGGCTGCTGGCTAATGAAAAACTGTTTTTT. Using reference TRBV5-6 and TRBJ1-4 for the parts outside the CDR3, the full variable domain is DAGVTQSPTHLIKTRGQQVTLRCSPKSGHDTVSWYQQALGQGPQFIFQYYEEEERQRGNFPDRFSGHQFPNYSSELNVNALLLGDSALYLCASSLEWGLLANEKLFFGSGTQLSVL.

This clonotype was recorded at least ten times. V usage is TRBV20-1 and J usage is TRBJ2-1, with a possible D match to TRBD2 (7 bases). Trimming took off 5 bases at V and 4 bases at J, with 18 bases between the two ends. Germline CDR1 and CDR2: DFQATT and SNEGSKA (reference sequence). The CDR3 length is 15 residues. CDR3 amino acids: CSAAGAGAIYNEQFF. In nucleotides, the CDR3 is TGCAGTGCTGCAGGGGCGGGAGCAATATACAATGAGCAGTTCTTC.

This chain joins TRBV10-2 and TRBJ2-4; D is undetermined. V dropped 7 bases and J dropped 1 base, with 2 bases sitting between them. Looked up from germline, CDR1 is WSHSY and CDR2 is SAAADI. This CDR3 spans 11 amino acids. The DNA of the CDR3 is TGCGCCAGCACCGCCAAAAACATTCAGTACTTC. The encoded protein is CASTAKNIQYF.

The V and J genes are TRBV7-7 and TRBJ2-3, with 8 bases identical to TRBD2. The CDR3 is 14 residues long. Per germline, CDR1 SSHAT and CDR2 FNYEAQ (reference sequence). Trimming cost V 7 bases and J 1 base; bases outside gene matches: 4. The CDR3 here is CASTQLAGTDTQYF. In nucleotides, the CDR3 is TGTGCCAGCACCCAACTAGCGGGCACAGATACGCAGTATTTT.

This sequence joins TRBV11-1 and TRBJ2-1, with 12 nucleotides matching TRBD2. Trimming removed 5 bases from V and 6 bases from J; junction bases left unmatched: 8. From germline, CDR1 is SGHAT and CDR2 FQDESV (reference sequence). CDR3 length: 16 residues. The CDR3, as DNA: TGTGCCAGCAGCCCCGGACTAGCGGGATTCGGCAATGAGCAGTTCTTC. Translated: CASSPGLAGFGNEQFF.